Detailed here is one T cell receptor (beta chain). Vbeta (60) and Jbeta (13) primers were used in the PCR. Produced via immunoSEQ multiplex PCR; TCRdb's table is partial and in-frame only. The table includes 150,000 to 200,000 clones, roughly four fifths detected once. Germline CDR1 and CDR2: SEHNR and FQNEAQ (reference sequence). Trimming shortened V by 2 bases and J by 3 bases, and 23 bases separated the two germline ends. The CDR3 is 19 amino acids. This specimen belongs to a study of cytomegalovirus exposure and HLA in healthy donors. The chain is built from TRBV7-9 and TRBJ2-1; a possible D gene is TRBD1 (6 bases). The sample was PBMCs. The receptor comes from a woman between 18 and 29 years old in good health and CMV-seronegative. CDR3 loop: CASSLSPRDTTTHYNEQFF. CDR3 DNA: TGTGCCAGCAGCTTAAGCCCCCGGGACACCACGACCCACTACAATGAGCAGTTCTTC.